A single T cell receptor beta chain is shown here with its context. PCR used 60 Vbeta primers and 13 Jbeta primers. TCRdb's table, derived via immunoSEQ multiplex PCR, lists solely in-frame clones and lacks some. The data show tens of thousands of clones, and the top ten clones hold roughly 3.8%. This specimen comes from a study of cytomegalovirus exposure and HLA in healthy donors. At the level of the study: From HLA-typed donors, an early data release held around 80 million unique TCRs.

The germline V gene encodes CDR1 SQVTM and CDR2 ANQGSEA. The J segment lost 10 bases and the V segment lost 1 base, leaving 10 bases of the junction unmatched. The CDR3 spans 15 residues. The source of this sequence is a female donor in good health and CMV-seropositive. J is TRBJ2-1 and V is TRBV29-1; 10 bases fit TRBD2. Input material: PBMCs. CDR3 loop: CSVEGLAGVESEQFF. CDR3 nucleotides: TGCAGCGTTGAAGGGCTAGCGGGAGTGGAAAGCGAGCAGTTCTTC.